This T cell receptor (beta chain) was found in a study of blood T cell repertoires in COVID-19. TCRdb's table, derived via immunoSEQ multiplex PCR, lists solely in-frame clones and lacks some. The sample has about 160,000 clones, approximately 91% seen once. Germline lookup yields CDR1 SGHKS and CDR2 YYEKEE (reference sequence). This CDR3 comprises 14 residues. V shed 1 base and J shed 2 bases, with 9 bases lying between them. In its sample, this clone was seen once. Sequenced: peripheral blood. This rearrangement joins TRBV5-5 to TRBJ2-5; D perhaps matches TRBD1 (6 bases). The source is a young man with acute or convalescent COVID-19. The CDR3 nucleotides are TGTGCCAGCAGCTTGTACGGACAGCAAGAGACCCAGTACTTC. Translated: CASSLYGQQETQYF.